These 5 T cell receptor beta chains came from one sample sequenced in a study of molecular identifiers for immune sequencing clone quantification. One entry per CDR3 protein results from TCRdb running MiXCR on the PCR reads. The sample consists of tens of thousands of distinct CDR3 sequences, 18% of them appearing once. Sequenced: naive CD8+ T cells from blood, with Jurkat cell RNA spiked in. Subset in this sample: FACS-sorted CD8+CD4-CCR7+CD45RA+ naive T cells. Receptors originate from a human donor in good health. Some libraries in this study had Jurkat cell RNA spiked in.

This clonotype was counted a few times. The chain couples TRBV5-4 to TRBJ1-5; D perhaps matches TRBD1 (6 bases). Germline lookup yields CDR1 SGHNT and CDR2 YYREEE (reference sequence). CDR3 length: 16 residues. V shed 2 bases and J shed 0 bases, with 12 bases lying between them. CDR3 in amino acids: CASSFQGTTSNQPQHF. The CDR3 coding sequence is TGTGCCAGCAGCTTCCAGGGGACAACTAGCAATCAGCCCCAGCATTTT.

This clonotype was found many times. The chain uses TRBV29-1 and TRBJ2-7; D gene uncertain. Trimming took 2 bases from V and 3 from J, leaving 11 bases between them. Germline loops: CDR1 SQVTM, CDR2 ANQGSEA. This CDR3 is built from 13 residues. CDR3: CSVEWDRDYEQYF. The CDR3 nucleotides are TGCAGCGTTGAATGGGATAGAGACTACGAGCAGTACTTC.

This clonotype was recorded at least ten times. The chain uses TRBV7-2 and TRBJ1-1; D remains ambiguous. The CDR3 has 16 amino acids. Trimming took off 1 base at V and 0 bases at J, with 12 bases between the two ends. Germline lookup yields CDR1 SGHTA and CDR2 FQGNSA. CDR3 sequence reads: CASSLGGMVMNTEAFF. CDR3 sequence (DNA): TGTGCCAGCAGCTTAGGTGGAATGGTAATGAACACTGAAGCTTTCTTT.

This clonotype was detected many times. The chain recombines TRBV3-1 with TRBJ2-3; D call uncertain. Germline V gives CDR1 LGHDT, CDR2 YNNKEL (reference sequence). This CDR3 is 16 amino acids long. Trimming shortened V by 4 bases and J by 5 bases, and 19 bases separated the two germline ends. CDR3 bases: TGTGCCAGCAGCCCCGGTTACGGTAGCTCAGGAGATACGCAGTATTTT. Amino acids: CASSPGYGSSGDTQYF.

V is TRBV7-9 and J is TRBJ2-7; maybe TRBD2 (5 bases). Germline assignment: CDR1 SEHNR and CDR2 FQNEAQ (reference sequence). CDR3 size: 15 residues. With 5 bases removed from V and 5 bases from J, the gap between germline ends came to 19 bases. The CDR3 loop is CASSTRLVPGDEQYF. The CDR3 nucleotides read TGTGCCAGCAGCACCCGACTGGTGCCCGGGGACGAGCAGTACTTC. Full variable domain (remainder filled in from reference TRBV7-9 and TRBJ2-7): DTGVSQNPRHKITKRGQNVTFRCDPISEHNRLYWYRQTLGQGPEFLTYFQNEAQLEKSRLLSDRFSAERPKGSFSTLEIQRTEQGDSAMYLCASSTRLVPGDEQYFGPGTRLTVT.